Sequencing of this T cell receptor beta chain was carried out in a study of T cell responses to AZD1222 COVID-19 vaccine. Study-wide results and limits: Only 5 or 6 AZD1222 recipients tested seropositive at baseline.

To note about this clone: Its antigen is unknown.

Clones were read by immunoSEQ multiplex PCR, and TCRdb kept only the in-frame ones, dropping some. Among fewer than 120,000 clones listed, about nine tenths were seen once. This TCR came from an adult in good health. The specimen was peripheral blood, collected on day 0 of AZD1222 vaccination.

The CDR3 nucleotides are TGCGCCAGCGGGGCGAGGGAGGGACCAGATACGCAGTATTTT. Translating gives CASGAREGPDTQYF. This rearrangement joins TRBV10-2 to TRBJ2-3, with 7 nucleotides matching TRBD2. Germline-derived CDR1 and CDR2 are WSHSY and SAAADI. After removal of 8 bases from V and 4 bases from J, the junction contained 9 bases not matched to a gene. CDR3 length: 14 amino acids.